The 14 T cell receptor beta chains below were found in one sample sequenced in a study of blood T cell repertoires in COVID-19. This table comes from immunoSEQ multiplex PCR, and its TCRdb copy is limited to in-frame clones, with some not included. The table lists hundreds of thousands of clones, over 75% of them singletons, with over 8% in the top ten. Sequences were obtained from PBMCs or T cells enriched from blood (not recorded which). Receptors originate from a woman aged 40 to 50 who had recovered from COVID-19.

The chain employs TRBV28 and TRBJ2-1; 7 bases align to TRBD2. This CDR3 has 17 residues. J lost 5 bases, V lost 3 bases, and 13 bases had no gene match. Germline V gene data show CDR1 as MDHEN and CDR2 as SYDVKM. The DNA of the CDR3 is TGTGCCAGCAGTTTTAACTCCCCGGGACTAAGGAACAATGAGCAGTTCTTC. It codes for CASSFNSPGLRNNEQFF.

The chain joins TRBV24-1 to TRBJ2-1; TRBD2 matches at 9 bases. CDR3 length: 15 amino acids. J gave up 3 bases and V 6 bases, and 5 bases lay outside the gene matches. Germline CDR1 reads KGHDR; CDR2 reads SFDVKD. In DNA, the CDR3 is TGTGCCACCAGTCCCAGCGGGAGGAGCTACAATGAGCAGTTCTTC. It specifies CATSPSGRSYNEQFF.

This chain links TRBV7-9 with TRBJ1-1; D perhaps matches TRBD1 (5 bases). From germline, CDR1 is SEHNR and CDR2 FQNEAQ (reference sequence). This CDR3 contains 13 residues. V was shortened by 1 base and J by 6 bases, with 9 bases between the two germline ends. CDR3 loop: CASSLVGDSEAFF. DNA for the CDR3: TGTGCCAGCAGCTTAGTTGGGGACTCTGAAGCTTTCTTT.

The V call is TRBV28, the J call TRBJ2-7; 7 positions match TRBD2. The CDR3 is 13 residues long. In germline, CDR1 is MDHEN, CDR2 SYDVKM. Trimming took 9 bases from V and 3 from J; bases not matched to a gene: 8. This chain's CDR3 is CASSGGGYYEQYF. In DNA, the CDR3 is TGTGCCAGTTCGGGGGGAGGGTACTACGAGCAGTACTTC.

This clone was counted once. This sample includes further DNA sequences coding for the same CDR3. The CDR3 is CASSVGGTNEKLFF. In nucleotides, the CDR3 is TGTGCCAGCAGCGTAGGAGGGACTAATGAAAAACTGTTTTTT. This chain links TRBV9 with TRBJ1-4; D gene uncertain. The CDR3 covers 14 residues. The germline gives CDR1 SGDLS, CDR2 YYNGEE. Trimming removed 0 bases at V and 2 bases at J, with 5 bases between.

This chain connects TRBV11-2 to TRBJ1-4, with D possibly matching TRBD1 (6 bases). The V gene lost 5 bases and the J gene lost 0 bases, with 19 bases spanning the gap. The germline V gene has CDR1 SGHAT and CDR2 FQNNGV. The CDR3 is 18 residues long. This CDR3 is CASSRSYQSGATNEKLFF. In nucleotides, the CDR3 is TGTGCCAGCAGCCGTAGTTACCAGTCAGGGGCAACTAATGAAAAACTGTTTTTT.

The chain employs TRBV19 and TRBJ1-1; D is unresolved. This CDR3 region has 14 residues. Between the trimmed V and J ends, which lost 7 bases and 2 bases, there was a span of 14 bases. Germline V CDR1 and CDR2: LNHDA, SQIVND (reference sequence). The CDR3 DNA sequence: TGTGCCAGTACCCACTCCAAGCAAAACACTGAAGCTTTCTTT. Amino acid sequence: CASTHSKQNTEAFF.

This chain uses TRBV12-3 or TRBV12-4 with TRBJ2-1; tentatively, D is TRBD2 (6 bases). This CDR3 contains 13 residues. Deletions cut 8 bases from V and 5 bases from J, with 13 bases between. Here the CDR3 reads CASGGLGDNEQFF. CDR3 nucleotide sequence: TGTGCCAGCGGGGGACTGGGGGACAATGAGCAGTTCTTC.

The rearrangement links TRBV7-2 to TRBJ2-7; 15 bases are shared with TRBD2. The ends lost 5 bases at V and 6 bases at J; junction bases unmatched: 8. CDR1 and CDR2 from the germline V gene are SGHTA and FQGNSA. This CDR3 is 16 amino acids long. In DNA, the CDR3 is TGTGCCAGCAGCGTGGGGTTGGGACTAGCGGGAGGCGAGCAGTACTTC. The encoded protein is CASSVGLGLAGGEQYF.

The chain is built from TRBV7-3 and TRBJ2-7; 8 bases are a match to TRBD2. V was clipped by 4 bases and J by 5 bases; unmatched bases: 10. CDR1 and CDR2 (germline): SGHTA, FQGTGA. The length of the CDR3 is 15 residues. The CDR3 is CASSSQAGGGDEQYF. The CDR3 bases are TGTGCCAGCAGCTCTCAGGCGGGAGGCGGGGACGAGCAGTACTTC.

The rearrangement joins TRBV10-1 to TRBJ2-7; 13 positions match TRBD2. J gave up 3 bases and V 0 bases, and 11 bases lay outside the gene matches. Germline V lookup: CDR1 WNHNN, CDR2 SYGVQD (reference sequence). The CDR3 spans 19 residues. CDR3 amino acids: CASSESAIPTSGRFYEQYF. The CDR3 region has the DNA TGCGCCAGCAGTGAGTCGGCGATCCCGACTAGCGGGAGGTTCTACGAGCAGTACTTC.

The gene calls are TRBV18 and TRBJ2-3; a weak D match, TRBD1 (5 bases). Germline lookup yields CDR1 KGHSH and CDR2 LQKENI. V gave up 2 bases and J gave up 0 bases, with 12 bases separating them. CDR3 size: 16 residues. The CDR3 DNA reads TGTGCCAGCTCACCAGGGGCTGGGGCAAGCACAGATACGCAGTATTTT. As protein: CASSPGAGASTDTQYF.

The V and J genes are TRBV12-3 or TRBV12-4 and TRBJ2-2, with no clear D. This CDR3 contains 12 residues. V was clipped by 5 bases and J by 1 base, with 2 bases between them. This CDR3 is CASSLNTGELFF. The CDR3 nucleotides read TGTGCCAGCAGTCTGAACACCGGGGAGCTGTTTTTT.

The chain carries TRBV29-1 and TRBJ2-1; maybe TRBD2 (5 bases). Germline V gene lookup returns CDR1 SQVTM and CDR2 ANQGSEA. Trimming removed 4 bases from V and 4 bases from J, with 14 bases in between. CDR3 length equals 14 residues. CDR3 in DNA: TGCAGCGTTGTGGGGAACGGGATTTACAATGAGCAGTTCTTC. The encoded protein is CSVVGNGIYNEQFF.